This T cell receptor beta chain was found in a study of shared clonotypes between healthy human individuals. The repertoire was sequenced with immunoSEQ multiplex PCR; TCRdb's copy has only in-frame clones and lacks some. Here the sample spans 2,100,000 or so clones, about 94% being singletons. This clonotype was obtained from a young man in good health. Sequencing used naive CD4+ T cells sorted from blood. The subset denotes: CD45RA+ positively selected.

CDR3 nucleotide sequence: TGTGCCAGCAGTGACCGGGACTACCCTCTCAATGAGCAGTTCTTC. This encodes CASSDRDYPLNEQFF. The J gene is TRBJ2-1, the V gene TRBV25-1; 7 bases map to TRBD2. Germline-derived CDR1 and CDR2 are MGHDK and SYGVNS. This CDR3 comprises 15 residues. The junction had 8 bases not matched to a gene; V was cut back by 3 bases and J by 6 bases.